The 14 T cell receptor beta chains reported below all come from one sample, sequenced in a study of chemoradiotherapy in HPV16-positive cancers. Measured with immunoSEQ multiplex PCR; TCRdb has only the in-frame clones, and not every one. The sample includes about 15,000 clones, over 70% of them seen just once. This material was obtained from a patient who underwent chemoradiotherapy. The receptors come from a human donor with HPV-associated anogenital cancer.

The chain uses TRBV7-9 and TRBJ1-3; 11 bases are a match to TRBD1. J gave up 7 bases and V 3 bases, and 8 bases lay outside the gene matches. The CDR3 sequence is 16 residues long. The germline V gene has CDR1 SEHNR and CDR2 FQNEAQ (reference sequence). The CDR3 region has the DNA TGTGCCAGCAGCTTCGGACAGGGGGCATCGGTGAACACCATATATTTT. Protein sequence: CASSFGQGASVNTIYF.

The V call is TRBV27, the J call TRBJ2-7; TRBD1 or TRBD2 may be the D gene (5 bases each). CDR3 length: 14 amino acids. The germline V gene has CDR1 MNHEY and CDR2 SMNVEV (reference sequence). The V end was cut by 3 bases, the J end by 1 base, with 10 bases between. CDR3 region: CASSLGVGSYEQYF. In nucleotides, the CDR3 is TGTGCCAGCAGTTTGGGGGTAGGGTCCTACGAGCAGTACTTC.

V and J are TRBV6-5 and TRBJ1-1, with D possibly matching TRBD1 (5 bases). This CDR3 is built from 14 residues. From germline, CDR1 is MNHEY and CDR2 SVGAGI. Trimming took off 0 bases at V and 6 bases at J, with 11 bases between the two ends. The CDR3 sequence: CASSYSEGRAEAFF. CDR3 DNA: TGTGCCAGCAGTTACTCTGAGGGGAGGGCTGAAGCTTTCTTT.

This rearrangement joins TRBV28 to TRBJ1-5; D might be TRBD1 (6 bases). The V and J ends lost 7 bases and 5 bases respectively, with 18 bases between them. Germline assignment: CDR1 MDHEN and CDR2 SYDVKM. This CDR3 spans 15 amino acids. CDR3 region: CASIGLTAGDQPQHF. DNA for the CDR3: TGTGCCAGCATAGGTTTGACAGCAGGGGATCAGCCCCAGCATTTT.

The table lists this clone with a few counts. The V and J genes are TRBV2 and TRBJ2-7; D not resolved. The V end lost 6 bases, the J end lost 5 bases, and 5 bases lay between the germline ends. The V gene's germline CDR1 is SNHLY and CDR2 FYNNEI. The CDR3 extends over 10 amino acids. CDR3 nucleotide sequence: TGTGCCAGCAGCGGGCACGAGCAGTACTTC. It encodes CASSGHEQYF.

The V and J genes are TRBV7-3 and TRBJ2-3, with TRBD2 matching over 9 bases. There are 15 residues in the CDR3. J lost 4 bases, V lost 2 bases, and 4 bases had no gene match. Germline V CDR1 and CDR2: SGHTA, FQGTGA. The CDR3 here is CASSLWASGADTQYF. The CDR3 region has the DNA TGTGCCAGCAGCTTATGGGCTAGCGGGGCAGATACGCAGTATTTT.

This chain connects TRBV6-6 to TRBJ1-1; D perhaps matches TRBD1 (5 bases). The germline V gene encodes CDR1 MNHNY and CDR2 SVGAGI (reference sequence). The V gene lost 3 bases and the J gene lost 6 bases, with 17 bases spanning the gap. The CDR3 extends over 15 amino acids. CDR3 region: CASSYGGRERAEAFF. The CDR3 DNA sequence: TGTGCCAGCAGTTATGGAGGCAGGGAGCGCGCTGAAGCTTTCTTT.

The chain combines TRBV19 with TRBJ2-2; maybe TRBD1 (6 bases). CDR1 LNHDA and CDR2 SQIVND come from the germline V gene (reference sequence). This CDR3 has 15 amino acids. Trimming shortened V by 6 bases and J by 3 bases, and 14 bases separated the two germline ends. The CDR3 DNA is TGTGCCAGTAGAGTCAGGGGCGCGGACACCGGGGAGCTGTTTTTT. This codes for CASRVRGADTGELFF.

The chain recombines TRBV19 with TRBJ1-1; a possible D gene is TRBD1 (5 bases). The length of the CDR3 is 14 residues. Trimming cost V 5 bases and J 6 bases, with 16 bases left between them. The germline gives CDR1 LNHDA, CDR2 SQIVND (reference sequence). The CDR3 DNA follows: TGTGCCAGTAGTCCCCCCGGGGGGGGGTCTGAAGCTTTCTTT. This translates into CASSPPGGGSEAFF.

V gene TRBV2 combines with J gene TRBJ1-1; TRBD1 is a possible D gene (5 bases). The V gene lost 0 bases and the J gene lost 7 bases, with 6 bases spanning the gap. The CDR3 contains 12 residues. Germline CDR1 and CDR2: SNHLY and FYNNEI. This CDR3 reads CASSEAGVEAFF. In DNA form, the CDR3 reads TGTGCCAGCAGTGAAGCAGGGGTTGAAGCTTTCTTT. Together with reference TRBV2 and TRBJ1-1, the CDR3 gives the full variable domain: EPEVTQTPSHQVTQMGQEVILRCVPISNHLYFYWYRQILGQKVEFLVSFYNNEISEKSEIFDDQFSVERPDGSNFTLKIRSTKLEDSAMYFCASSEAGVEAFFGQGTRLTVV.

This sequence joins TRBV5-1 and TRBJ2-7; D unclear. V lost 2 bases to trimming and J lost 1 base, with 10 bases between them. This CDR3 region has 14 residues. CDR1 is SGHRS, CDR2 YFSETQ, per germline. CDR3 sequence: CASSFLARSYEQYF. DNA of the CDR3: TGCGCCAGCAGCTTCTTAGCTCGGTCCTACGAGCAGTACTTC.

The genes are TRBV6-1 and TRBJ2-7; TRBD1 aligns across 12 bases. CDR3 length equals 16 residues. The junction had 4 bases not matched to a gene; V was cut back by 0 bases and J by 4 bases. Germline V gives CDR1 MNHNS, CDR2 SASEGT. CDR3 sequence reads: CASSEAGTGGLYEQYF. In nucleotides, the CDR3 is TGTGCCAGCAGTGAAGCTGGGACAGGGGGCCTGTACGAGCAGTACTTC.

The chain couples TRBV18 to TRBJ2-7; 9 bases line up with TRBD1. V dropped 2 bases and J dropped 7; count of bases not matched to a gene: 9. CDR1 and CDR2 (germline): KGHSH, LQKENI. The CDR3 is made up of 15 amino acids. The CDR3 DNA reads TGTGCCAGCTCACCAGACGGGACAGGGCCGGGGGAGCAGTACTTC. Amino acids: CASSPDGTGPGEQYF.

The chain is built from TRBV27 and TRBJ2-1; tentatively, D is TRBD1 or TRBD2 (5 bases each). V was clipped by 6 bases and J by 4 bases, with 7 bases between them. Germline assignment: CDR1 MNHEY and CDR2 SMNVEV (reference sequence). The CDR3 extends over 12 amino acids. The DNA for the CDR3 is TGTGCCAGCAGGGGGACGTACAATGAGCAGTTCTTC. As protein: CASRGTYNEQFF.